These T cell receptor beta chains were read from a single sample in a study of regulatory T cells in long-lasting Graves disease. TCRdb re-analysed the multiplex PCR reads in MiXCR, keeping a single row per CDR3 protein. Counted here are roughly 560,000 distinct CDR3 sequences, around 15% occurring once; the ten biggest clones make up more than 20%. This same sample was also part of a study on T cells in Graves' hyperthyroidism and ophthalmopathy.

Sequencing used peripheral blood mononuclear cells (PBMCs), obtained at new diagnosis, from a patient treated with antithyroid drugs. Source of these receptors: a woman aged 35 to 59 with Graves disease. Both conserved end residues are part of each CDR3. The order of the fields is D gene, V gene, J gene, clone size, CDR3 DNA, CDR3 protein. D genes are given only for firm matches. Only part of the rows carry a size: once, few, many, or a class if the clone is expanded.

NA	TRBV2	TRBJ1-1	many	TGTGCCAGCACCCATGGAAGGGCGAACACTGAAGCTTTCTTT	CASTHGRANTEAFF
TRBD1	TRBV3-1	TRBJ2-5	many	TGTGCCAGCAGCCACAGGGGGCAAGAGACCCAGTACTTC	CASSHRGQETQYF
NA	TRBV12-3/TRBV12-4	TRBJ1-1	many	TGTGCCAGCAGATACAGGGATAACACTGAAGCTTTCTTT	CASRYRDNTEAFF
TRBD1	TRBV12-3/TRBV12-4	TRBJ2-5	many	TGTGCCAGCAGTTTTAGGGGACAGAGAGAGACCCAGTACTTC	CASSFRGQRETQYF
NA	TRBV28	TRBJ2-2	NA	TGTGTCAGCACCAGGAACACCGGGGAGCTGTTTTTT	CVSTRNTGELFF
NA	TRBV30	TRBJ1-2	few	TGTGCCTGGAGTGTAACAGAAGCTAACTATGGCTACACCTTC	CAWSVTEANYGYTF
NA	TRBV4-1	TRBJ1-5	few	TGCGCCAGCAGCCTCCAGCAGGGGAGAGCCGATCAGCCCCAGCATTTT	CASSLQQGRADQPQHF
NA	TRBV2	TRBJ2-7	few	TGTGCCAGCAGTGGGGTAGGGGTGGGGTACGAGCAGTACTTC	CASSGVGVGYEQYF
NA	TRBV19	TRBJ2-3	NA	TGTGCCAGTAGCTCAATCAGATTGGGGGGCCAGGGCACAGATACGCAGTATTTT	CASSSIRLGGQGTDTQYF
NA	TRBV11-2	TRBJ1-4	few	TGTGCCTGCAGCTTAGATCTTGGGCCTAATGAAAAACTGTTTTTT	CACSLDLGPNEKLFF
TRBD1	TRBV6-5	TRBJ1-3	NA	TGTGCCAGCAGTTACTCGGGCAGGGGGAACGGAAACACCATATATTTT	CASSYSGRGNGNTIYF
TRBD2	TRBV11-2	TRBJ2-7	many	TGTGCCAGCAGGAGGACTAGCTGGGAGCAGTACTTC	CASRRTSWEQYF
NA	TRBV6-2/TRBV6-3	TRBJ1-3	many	TGTGCCAGCAGGAGTGGTGGAAACACCATATATTTT	CASRSGGNTIYF
NA	TRBV27	TRBJ2-6	many	TGTGCCAGCAGTTTTAATCTCGGGGCCAACGTCCTGACTTTC	CASSFNLGANVLTF
TRBD1	TRBV27	TRBJ1-3	few	TGTGCCAGCAGTTTAGGTGGAACAGGGGATTCTGGAAACACCATATATTTT	CASSLGGTGDSGNTIYF
NA	TRBV27	TRBJ1-2	NA	TGTGCCAGCAGTTTAGGCAGGCAAATACCTTATGGCTACACCTTC	CASSLGRQIPYGYTF
NA	TRBV6-1	TRBJ1-2	many	TGTGCCAGCAGTGAAGAGGATATCTATGGCTACACCTTC	CASSEEDIYGYTF
NA	TRBV3-1	TRBJ1-4	few	TGTGCCAGCAGCCAAGTAGGCTCAACTAATGAAAAACTGTTTTTT	CASSQVGSTNEKLFF
NA	TRBV7-9	TRBJ2-5	many	TGTGCCAGCAGCTTAGCGGAGGTTACAGGAGAGACCCAGTACTTC	CASSLAEVTGETQYF
TRBD1	TRBV11-2	TRBJ1-1	NA	TGTGCCAGCAGTGCGGGACAGGGGGCCCCTGAAGCTTTCTTT	CASSAGQGAPEAFF
NA	TRBV9	TRBJ1-1	many	TGTGCCAGCAGCGTAGACCCCAAAGCGGGGACTGAAGCTTTCTTT	CASSVDPKAGTEAFF
NA	TRBV15	TRBJ2-7	NA	TGTGCCACCAGCAGAGATCTCCAAGGGAGCTCCTACGAGCAGTACTTC	CATSRDLQGSSYEQYF
TRBD2	TRBV11-2	TRBJ2-3	many	TGTGCCAGCAGCTTACTTGGCGGGGGGGCCGAAGATACGCAGTATTTT	CASSLLGGGAEDTQYF
TRBD2	TRBV7-9	TRBJ2-2	many	TGTGCCAGCAGCTCACCCAAGATAGCGGGGAGGACCGGGGAGCTGTTTTTT	CASSSPKIAGRTGELFF
NA	TRBV10-3	TRBJ1-1	many	TGTGCCATCAGTGACAGCTACACTGAAGCTTTCTTT	CAISDSYTEAFF
TRBD1	TRBV20-1	TRBJ1-2	few	TGCAGTGCAGTGACAGGGTCCAACTATGGCTACACCTTC	CSAVTGSNYGYTF
NA	TRBV18	TRBJ2-7	NA	TGTGCCAGCTCACGTTCGGAATCCTACGAGCAGTACTTC	CASSRSESYEQYF
NA	TRBV4-2	TRBJ1-4	NA	TGTGCCAGCAGCCAAGGAGGGTTGAATGAAAAACTGTTTTTT	CASSQGGLNEKLFF
NA	TRBV18	TRBJ2-1	NA	TGTGCCAGCTCATTATACAGCGGCTCCTACAATGAGCAGTTCTTC	CASSLYSGSYNEQFF
TRBD1	TRBV7-2	TRBJ1-5	few	TGTGCCAGCAGCTTAGTAGGCGGGACAGCGGCTAGCAATCAGCCCCAGCATTTT	CASSLVGGTAASNQPQHF
TRBD1	TRBV4-1	TRBJ1-4	few	TGCGCCAGCAGCCAAGAAATTGACGCAGGGGGCGGAAGGAATGAAAAACTGTTTTTT	CASSQEIDAGGGRNEKLFF
NA	TRBV5-1	TRBJ2-1	NA	TGCGCCAGCAGCAAGGCTAGTCCCCCCTCCTACAATGAGCAGTTCTTC	CASSKASPPSYNEQFF
TRBD1	TRBV12-3/TRBV12-4	TRBJ1-1	many	TGTGCCAGCAGCAAGGGGACAGGGAGTAGGACTGAAGCTTTCTTT	CASSKGTGSRTEAFF
NA	TRBV7-9	TRBJ2-2	few	TGTGCCAGCAGCCCAATCGGGGGTCGGAACACCGGGGAGCTGTTTTTT	CASSPIGGRNTGELFF
TRBD1	TRBV11-2	TRBJ2-2	few	TGTGCCAGCAGACCTCCGGGACAGGGTACCGGGGAGCTGTTTTTT	CASRPPGQGTGELFF
NA	TRBV3-1	TRBJ2-3	NA	TGTGCCAGCAGTCGAGACAGAGAAAAACTCACAGATACGCAGTATTTT	CASSRDREKLTDTQYF
NA	TRBV27	TRBJ2-7	many	TGTGCCAGCAGTCGATGGGACTCCCCGCTTGACCACGAGCAGTACTTC	CASSRWDSPLDHEQYF
NA	TRBV3-1	TRBJ1-1	few	TGTGCCAGCAGCCCCAGGGATTTCGGGACTGAAGCTTTCTTT	CASSPRDFGTEAFF
NA	TRBV29-1	TRBJ2-7	few	TGCAGCGTTTCTCAGGGTGGCGGCTACTACGAGCAGTACTTC	CSVSQGGGYYEQYF
NA	TRBV2	TRBJ1-2	many	TGTGCCAGCAGTGTAATGCTAAACTATGGCTACACCTTC	CASSVMLNYGYTF
NA	TRBV5-1	TRBJ1-2	many	TGCGCCAGCAGCCAGTCCCCCCCCGACAGGACCCTCTATGGCTACACCTTC	CASSQSPPDRTLYGYTF
NA	TRBV20-1	TRBJ2-2	NA	TGCAGTGCTAGAGCTAATAGCGTCAGCACCGGGGAGCTGTTTTTT	CSARANSVSTGELFF
NA	TRBV2	TRBJ2-1	NA	TGTGCCAGCAGTCAGGGACCCTGGGGAAATGAGCAGTTCTTC	CASSQGPWGNEQFF
NA	TRBV18	TRBJ2-7	many	TGTGCCAGCTCACCACCGGGACTCCCTGGAGAGCAGTACTTC	CASSPPGLPGEQYF
TRBD2	TRBV11-2	TRBJ2-1	few	TGTGCCAGCAGCTCACGACTAGCAAGTTTCTACAATGAGCAGTTCTTC	CASSSRLASFYNEQFF
TRBD2	TRBV11-3	TRBJ2-7	once	TGTGCCAGCAGCTTAGACGCGGGAGGGCCGTACGAGCAGTACTTC	CASSLDAGGPYEQYF
TRBD1	TRBV28	TRBJ1-1	many	TGTGCCAGCAGTCAACCCCTAGCAGGGGGTCGGACTGAAGCTTTCTTT	CASSQPLAGGRTEAFF
TRBD1	TRBV12-3/TRBV12-4	TRBJ1-5	many	TGTGCCAGCAGGGAGCCGTCCGGGACAGGGGAAAATCAGCCCCAGCATTTT	CASREPSGTGENQPQHF
NA	TRBV28	TRBJ2-2	NA	TGTGCCAGCAGTGTAAGGTACACCGGGGAGCTGTTTTTT	CASSVRYTGELFF
TRBD1	TRBV13	TRBJ1-3	NA	TGTGCCAGCAGAATGACAGGGGGAACTGGAAACACCATATATTTT	CASRMTGGTGNTIYF
TRBD1	TRBV28	TRBJ2-3	many	TGTGCCAGCAGTTGGGGGCAGGGGGCGATTACGCAGTATTTT	CASSWGQGAITQYF
NA	TRBV7-2	TRBJ2-7	few	TGTGCCAGCAGCCCGGTGGTGGGCGAGCAGTACTTC	CASSPVVGEQYF